This record covers a single T cell receptor beta chain. This sample is part of a study of blood T cell repertoires in COVID-19. About the research overall: The United States, Italy and Spain were the sources of the acute and convalescent COVID-19 samples. The analysed material was cDNA or gDNA that came from T cells, B-cell-depleted T cells, or PBMCs.

Measured with immunoSEQ multiplex PCR; TCRdb has only the in-frame clones, and not every one. This table holds 35,000 to 50,000 clones, just over 85% found once. Deletions cut 6 bases from V and 3 bases from J, with 18 bases between. Per the germline V gene, CDR1 is SGHTS and CDR2 is YDEGEE. The CDR3 is 15 amino acids. The sample comprised peripheral blood. The chain combines TRBV5-8 with TRBJ1-1, with D maybe TRBD1 (5 bases). This sequence originates from a man in his 70s with acute or convalescent COVID-19. CDR3 loop: CASNREGTTYTEAFF. In nucleotides, the CDR3 is TGTGCCAGCAATCGGGAGGGGACCACTTACACTGAAGCTTTCTTT.